Described below is a single T cell receptor (beta chain) sequence and its context. These data come from a study of blood T cell repertoires in COVID-19. Here immunoSEQ multiplex PCR was the method, and the copy in TCRdb shows in-frame clones only, minus some. The sample holds 210,000 or so clones, 65% to 85% seen once. CDR1 MGHRA and CDR2 YSYEKL come from the germline V gene. V shed 1 base and J 0 bases; nucleotides not matched to a gene: 2. The CDR3 length is 15 residues. The TCR originated in a man in his thirties or forties with acute COVID-19. Sequencing was done on a sample of PBMCs or T cells enriched from blood (not recorded which). The chain uses TRBV4-1 and TRBJ1-2, with 7 bases that match TRBD1. CDR3 amino acids: CASSQGGQANYGYTF. CDR3 DNA sequence: TGCGCCAGCAGCCAAGGAGGACAGGCTAACTATGGCTACACCTTC.